These 13 T cell receptor beta chains originate from one sample sequenced in a study of response to subunit inactivated influenza vaccine. TCRdb reanalysed the RT-PCR reads using MiXCR and keeps one entry per CDR3 protein. The repertoire holds just over 300,000 distinct CDR3 sequences, with roughly 20% as singletons. Sequenced material: PBMCs from blood, taken about 20 months after vaccination. The receptors shown here come from a man between 45 and 75 years old who received an inactivated influenza vaccine.

Only a few counts were recorded for this clonotype. The V call is TRBV20-1, the J call TRBJ1-1, with D tentatively TRBD1 (5 bases). The CDR3 length is 15 residues. Germline V gene lookup returns CDR1 DFQATT and CDR2 SNEGSKA (reference sequence). V gave up 5 bases and J gave up 3 bases, with 19 bases separating them. The DNA for the CDR3 is TGCAGTGCTCCGCGACCAGGGAGAGGGGACACTGAAGCTTTCTTT. It yields the protein CSAPRPGRGDTEAFF.

CDR3 loop: CSGDSNQETQYF. CDR3 bases: TGCAGTGGGGATTCGAACCAAGAGACCCAGTACTTC. The chain joins TRBV20-1 to TRBJ2-5; D uncertain. Germline CDR1 is DFQATT and CDR2 is SNEGSKA (reference sequence). The V gene lost 7 bases and the J gene lost 0 bases, with 9 bases spanning the gap. The CDR3 spans 12 residues.

This clonotype was found a few times. V usage is TRBV5-5 and J usage is TRBJ1-5, with TRBD1 matching 7 bases. The germline CDR1 and CDR2 sequences are SGHKS and YYEKEE (reference sequence). The CDR3 spans 14 residues. J gave up 7 bases and V 0 bases, and 4 bases lay outside the gene matches. The CDR3 bases are TGTGCCAGCAGCTTGGTGGCAGGGGGACAGCCCCAGCATTTT. This gives the protein CASSLVAGGQPQHF.

This clonotype showed up just a few times. This chain connects TRBV20-1 to TRBJ1-5; 7 bases align to TRBD1. Germline V gene lookup returns CDR1 DFQATT and CDR2 SNEGSKA (reference sequence). The CDR3 length is 15 residues. The V gene end was trimmed by 6 bases and the J gene end by 0 bases; junction bases not matched to a gene: 8. CDR3 amino acids: CSALRGTDSNQPQHF. The CDR3 nucleotides are TGCAGTGCCCTTAGGGGGACAGATAGCAATCAGCCCCAGCATTTT.

The rearrangement links TRBV27 to TRBJ1-1; 9 bases map to TRBD1. The length of the CDR3 is 15 residues. The V and J ends lost 6 bases and 2 bases, in that order; junction bases with no gene match: 7. Germline V lookup: CDR1 MNHEY, CDR2 SMNVEV (reference sequence). The CDR3 DNA is TGTGCCAGCAGCTCATTGGGACAGGGTAACACTGAAGCTTTCTTT. Its translation: CASSSLGQGNTEAFF.

Concerning this clonotype: This may come from a read error, since a much larger clone is one base off. The J gene is TRBJ1-1, the V gene TRBV28; D is uncertain. The CDR3 has 13 amino acids. From germline, CDR1 is MDHEN and CDR2 SYDVKM. CDR3 DNA sequence: TGTGCCGGCAGTGGACCACTTAACACTGAAGCTTTCTTT. It codes for CAGSGPLNTEAFF.

This clonotype was counted ten times or more. V usage is TRBV20-1 and J usage is TRBJ1-6; TRBD1 might be the D (6 bases). Trimming took off 0 bases at V and 3 bases at J, with 12 bases between the two ends. This CDR3 spans 16 amino acids. The germline V gene has CDR1 DFQATT and CDR2 SNEGSKA (reference sequence). CDR3 in DNA: TGCAGTGCTAGAGATCCGGACAGTTACTATAATTCACCCCTCCACTTT. This gives the protein CSARDPDSYYNSPLHF.

V gene TRBV29-1 combines with J gene TRBJ1-1, with 7 bases fitting TRBD1. The ends lost 3 bases at V and 1 base at J; junction bases unmatched: 8. Germline-derived CDR1 and CDR2 are SQVTM and ANQGSEA. The CDR3 spans 15 residues. The DNA for the CDR3 is TGCAGCGTTGAGAGGGGGCCCCGACCGAACACTGAAGCTTTCTTT. This encodes CSVERGPRPNTEAFF.

This clonotype was recorded a few times. This rearrangement joins TRBV20-1 to TRBJ1-2; the D is unclear. Trimming shortened V by 3 bases and J by 7 bases, and 24 bases separated the two germline ends. Germline-derived CDR1 and CDR2 are DFQATT and SNEGSKA (reference sequence). The CDR3 consists of 16 residues. CDR3 DNA: TGCAGTGCTAGTCCTCCGGCAGGAATTAGGCTCCGTGGCTACACCTTC. Translation: CSASPPAGIRLRGYTF.

This clonotype was seen only a few times. The V and J genes are TRBV5-1 and TRBJ2-7; no clear D. The CDR3 length is 13 residues. V lost 2 bases and J lost 0, with 6 bases in between. CDR1 SGHRS and CDR2 YFSETQ come from the germline V gene. The CDR3 reads CASSFGGSYEQYF. CDR3 in DNA: TGCGCCAGCAGCTTCGGCGGCTCCTACGAGCAGTACTTC.

V and J are TRBV5-1 and TRBJ2-2; D is unresolved. Germline CDR1 is SGHRS and CDR2 is YFSETQ. The CDR3 loop spans 13 amino acids. V was pared by 4 bases and J by 6 bases, with 10 bases between. Here the CDR3 reads CASSPNEAGELFF. The CDR3 DNA reads as TGCGCCAGCAGCCCCAACGAGGCCGGGGAGCTGTTTTTT. Drawing the rest from reference TRBV5-1 and TRBJ2-2, the complete variable domain is KAGVTQTPRYLIKTRGQQVTLSCSPISGHRSVSWYQQTPGQGLQFLFEYFSETQRNKGNFPGRFSGRQFSNSRSEMNVSTLELGDSALYLCASSPNEAGELFFGEGSRLTVL.

V and J are TRBV29-1 and TRBJ1-4, with D uncertain. This CDR3 is 13 amino acids long. The germline V gene encodes CDR1 SQVTM and CDR2 ANQGSEA. Trimming took 4 bases from V and 3 from J, leaving 9 bases between them. The CDR3 protein is CSVARQANEKLFF. The CDR3 DNA follows: TGCAGCGTTGCTCGTCAGGCTAATGAAAAACTGTTTTTT.

This clonotype was observed a handful of times. CDR3: CASSMLGPSQPQHF. The CDR3, as DNA: TGTGCCAGTAGTATGTTAGGGCCGAGCCAGCCCCAGCATTTT. V and J are TRBV19 and TRBJ1-5; unclear D gene. The CDR3 extends over 14 amino acids. The germline V and J ends were trimmed by 3 bases and 7 bases, with 13 bases remaining between them. The germline CDR1 and CDR2 sequences are LNHDA and SQIVND (reference sequence).